A single sample gave rise to the 9 T cell receptor beta chains below, sequenced in a study of blood T cell repertoires in COVID-19. TCRdb keeps only in-frame clones here, not all; method: immunoSEQ multiplex PCR. The sample records 450,000 to 600,000 clones, roughly nine tenths being singletons. The sample comprised PBMCs or T cells enriched from blood (not recorded which). The receptors derive from a woman between 18 and 29 years old who had recovered from COVID-19.

The rearrangement links TRBV9 to TRBJ1-1; D possibly corresponds to TRBD1 (5 bases). In germline, CDR1 is SGDLS, CDR2 YYNGEE. The length of the CDR3 is 16 residues. V lost 4 bases, J lost 4 bases, and 20 bases lay in between. CDR3 residues: CASSPREWGRGTEAFF. In DNA form, the CDR3 reads TGTGCCAGCAGCCCAAGAGAGTGGGGCAGAGGCACTGAAGCTTTCTTT. Filled out from reference TRBV9 and TRBJ1-1, the complete variable domain reads DSGVTQTPKHLITATGQRVTLRCSPRSGDLSVYWYQQSLDQGLQFLIQYYNGEERAKGNILERFSAQQFPDLHSELNLSSLELGDSALYFCASSPREWGRGTEAFFGQGTRLTVV.

The V gene is TRBV29-1, the J gene TRBJ1-2, with D possibly matching TRBD1 (6 bases). From germline, CDR1 is SQVTM and CDR2 ANQGSEA. Trimming cost V 5 bases and J 0 bases, with 16 bases left between them. The CDR3 totals 15 residues. The CDR3 reads CSVWGAGEANYGYTF. The CDR3 DNA follows: TGCAGCGTTTGGGGAGCAGGGGAAGCTAACTATGGCTACACCTTC.

This chain uses TRBV18 with TRBJ1-5, with a possible D match to TRBD1 (5 bases). Germline CDR1 is KGHSH and CDR2 is LQKENI. The CDR3 loop spans 15 amino acids. Trimming left V 2 bases short and J 1 base short, with 9 bases between. CDR3 amino acids: CASSPNGGSNQPQHF. CDR3 bases: TGTGCCAGCTCACCAAACGGGGGAAGCAATCAGCCCCAGCATTTT.

The V and J genes are TRBV4-1 and TRBJ2-5; 7 bases are shared with TRBD2. V trimming: 0 bases; J trimming: 2 bases; junction bases outside the gene matches: 12. This CDR3 has 18 residues. The germline V gene has CDR1 MGHRA and CDR2 YSYEKL. CDR3 sequence reads: CASSQEKESGETQETQYF. The CDR3 DNA sequence: TGCGCCAGCAGCCAAGAAAAAGAAAGCGGGGAGACACAAGAGACCCAGTACTTC.

V and J are TRBV5-1 and TRBJ1-1; 9 bases agree with TRBD1. The germline V gene has CDR1 SGHRS and CDR2 YFSETQ. With 3 bases clipped from V and 6 bases from J, the junction kept 6 bases outside the gene matches. The length of the CDR3 is 14 residues. The CDR3 DNA reads TGCGCCAGCAGCTGGGGGCACAGGGGGCCTGAAGCTTTCTTT. Translation gives CASSWGHRGPEAFF.

The chain carries TRBV19 and TRBJ1-1; D perhaps matches TRBD1 (5 bases). V lost 10 bases and J lost 5, with 20 bases in between. This CDR3 spans 14 amino acids. The V gene's germline CDR1 is LNHDA and CDR2 SQIVND (reference sequence). CDR3 protein: CATGGPDSWTEAFF. CDR3 coding DNA: TGTGCCACCGGGGGTCCTGACAGTTGGACTGAAGCTTTCTTT.

The rearrangement links TRBV7-9 to TRBJ1-1, with TRBD1 identical over 11 bases. After removal of 5 bases from V and 10 bases from J, the junction contained 6 bases not matched to a gene. The germline CDR1 and CDR2 sequences are SEHNR and FQNEAQ (reference sequence). The CDR3 extends over 13 amino acids. The CDR3 sequence: CASSPWTGGRAFF. CDR3 nucleotides: TGTGCCAGCAGCCCCTGGACAGGGGGCAGAGCTTTCTTT.

The chain recombines TRBV6-1 with TRBJ2-7; a weak D match, TRBD1 (6 bases). Germline lookup yields CDR1 MNHNS and CDR2 SASEGT. The V gene lost 2 bases and the J gene lost 0 bases, with 8 bases spanning the gap. The CDR3 runs to 14 residues. The CDR3 protein is CASSEWTASYEQYF. The CDR3, as DNA: TGTGCCAGCAGTGAATGGACAGCCTCCTACGAGCAGTACTTC.

A note on this clone: The germline gene is not matched at one end of the junction; a read error may be the cause. The chain carries TRBV27 and TRBJ1-2; 8 bases are a match to TRBD1. Germline CDR1 and CDR2: MNHEY and SMNVEV (reference sequence). CDR3 length: 11 residues. The CDR3 nucleotides read TGTGCCAGCAGTTTCGGGGACAGGTTTTACTTC. Amino acid sequence: CASSFGDRFYF.